This T cell receptor beta chain came from a study of blood T cell repertoires in COVID-19 (dated by TCRdb to about 2020). Notes on the research overall: The collaborator samples originated in the United States, Italy and Spain and spanned the acute and convalescent phases of COVID-19. Samples were obtained from the ongoing ImmuneRACE study (first 160 participants) and from over 1,000 subjects provided by 6 global collaborators. Deeply sampled blood TCRbeta repertoires from subjects exposed to, actively infected with, or recovered from COVID-19 were included in the dataset. The sample metadata nearly always contained a de-identified subject ID, COVID-19 status, age in years and sex. The repertoires were released in a freely available public database meant as a resource for research on the immune response to SARS-CoV-2. Where HLA class I and class II types were available, the types were taken from metadata supplied by the sample provider, not from assay-based typing. The prospective study material was composed of cDNA or gDNA derived from T cells, B-cell-depleted T cells, or PBMCs. What the study reported, not specific to this receptor: Clinical and demographic metadata were provided uncurated, with the amount varying by source and participant.

The collaborating institutions used their own protocols to collect whole blood in K2EDTA tubes. For TCRbeta analysis, collaborators shipped samples in one of three forms: frozen whole blood, isolated PBMCs, or DNA extracted from either of those sample types. TCRbeta CDR3 regions were amplified from genomic DNA using the immunoSEQ Assay, a bias-controlled multiplex PCR. On the study's bioinformatics: Within the assay, amplification of reference gene primers was used to estimate how many nucleated cells each sample contained. Sequence reads were collapsed and filtered to measure the absolute abundance of every unique TCRbeta CDR3 rearrangement. For each sample, productive Simpson clonality was calculated as the square root of Simpson's diversity index over productive rearrangements. In TCRdb, the immuneACCESS table is reduced to in-frame sequences with V and J assigned. These tables do not hold every clone; where another copy was compared, an unresolved V gene accounts for under half, and the others remain unexplained. V, J and clone size reflect that table, while D and trimming were determined from the DNA. The sample contains some 78,000 clones, about nine tenths of them found a single time. About 25% of the sample is taken by the ten largest.

To note about this clone: No cognate antigen has been identified for it. It has no much larger one-base neighbor in the sample; base qualities were not kept.

Sequencing was carried out using peripheral blood. The source of this sequence is a man aged 45 to 65 with active or convalescent COVID-19.

The DNA is as follows: TGTGCCAGCAGCTTAGTAGCGGAGAGCTCCTACGAGCAGTACTTC. Protein translation: CASSLVAESSYEQYF. In this chain, TRBV7-2 is recombined with TRBJ2-7; a weak D assignment points to TRBD2 (6 bases agree). According to the germline V gene, CDR1 reads SGHTA and CDR2 reads FQGNSA. V is clipped by 1 base and J by 0 bases, and the sequence between their germline boundaries is 10 bases long. The CDR3 spans 15 residues, from the cysteine through the phenylalanine. CDR3 DNA is the only sequence kept; it has 45 bases, read in frame from the first base. With the portions outside the CDR3 filled from the reference TRBV7-2 and TRBJ2-7 genes, the complete variable region becomes GAGVSQSPSNKVTEKGKDVELRCDPISGHTALYWYRQSLGQGLEFLIYFQGNSAPDKSGLPSDRFSAERTGGSVSTLTIQRTQQEDSAVYLCASSLVAESSYEQYFGPGTRLTVT.